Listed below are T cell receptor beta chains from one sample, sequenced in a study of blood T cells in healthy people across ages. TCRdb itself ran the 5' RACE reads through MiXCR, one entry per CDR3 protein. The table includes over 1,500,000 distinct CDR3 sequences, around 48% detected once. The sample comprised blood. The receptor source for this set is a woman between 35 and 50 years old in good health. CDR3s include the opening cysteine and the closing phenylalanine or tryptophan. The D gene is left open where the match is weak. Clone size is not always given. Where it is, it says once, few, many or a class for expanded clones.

cdr3_aa: CASRPSGGTNTDTQYF
d_call: TRBD2
j_call: TRBJ2-3
clone_size: -
v_call: TRBV12-3/TRBV12-4

cdr3_aa: CASSELPVGGGQETQYF
d_call: -
j_call: TRBJ2-5
clone_size: few
v_call: TRBV7-3

cdr3_aa: CASSLNAGETQYF
d_call: -
j_call: TRBJ2-5
clone_size: many
v_call: TRBV7-3

cdr3_aa: CASRFEPNTQYF
d_call: -
j_call: TRBJ2-3
clone_size: once
v_call: TRBV12-3/TRBV12-4

cdr3_aa: CASSQDRRDEKLFF
d_call: -
j_call: TRBJ1-4
clone_size: -
v_call: TRBV4-2

cdr3_aa: CASSVRGGATDTQYF
d_call: TRBD2
j_call: TRBJ2-3
clone_size: -
v_call: TRBV9

cdr3_aa: CASSEAGTATQETQYF
d_call: -
j_call: TRBJ2-5
clone_size: -
v_call: TRBV2

cdr3_aa: CASRATGSTDTQYF
d_call: -
j_call: TRBJ2-3
clone_size: -
v_call: TRBV6-2/TRBV6-3

cdr3_aa: CASSLLAGVVNEQFF
d_call: TRBD2
j_call: TRBJ2-1
clone_size: -
v_call: TRBV7-9

cdr3_aa: CASSQEWRGPGTGELFF
d_call: -
j_call: TRBJ2-2
clone_size: -
v_call: TRBV4-3

cdr3_aa: CASSPRGPPSYEQYF
d_call: -
j_call: -
clone_size: -
v_call: TRBV3-1